The following is a TCR beta chain sequence with its context. The antigen it recognizes is unknown. Qualities for individual bases were not recorded, and no much larger clone is one base off. Participants in the prospective study were enrolled through a virtual design, were aged roughly 18 to 100 years, and lived in about two dozen United States geographic areas. Cohort assignment in the prospective study relied on participant-reported clinical history from a screening survey and a study questionnaire. For ImmuneRACE Cohort 3, a participant was defined as recovered based on two consecutive negative NP/OP PCR tests, clearance by a healthcare professional, or resolution of symptoms. In the prospective study, mobile phlebotomists collected whole blood, serum and a nasopharyngeal or oropharyngeal swab from each participant. Additional blood draws and questionnaires over a 2-month period could optionally be provided by prospective study participants. Blood samples from the prospective study were shipped frozen or at room temperature prior to DNA extraction.

Trimming at the junction amounts to 0 bases on V and 2 bases on J, and the germline ends lie 12 bases apart. Taken from the germline V gene (reference sequence), the CDR1 and CDR2 loops are LNHNV and YYDKDF. Its CDR3 holds 16 amino acids, cysteine through phenylalanine. This entry keeps only the CDR3 DNA: 48 bases, framed from base 1. The data stem from a study of blood T cell repertoires in COVID-19 (dated by TCRdb to the early 2020s). Notes on the research overall: Samples covering the acute and convalescent phases of COVID-19 were provided by collaborators in the United States, Italy and Spain. The material from the prospective study consisted of cDNA or gDNA derived from T cells, B-cell-depleted T cells, or PBMCs. The dataset comprised deeply sampled blood TCRbeta repertoires from subjects exposed to, actively infected with, or recovered from COVID-19. The repertoires were released in a freely available public database intended as a resource for research on the immune response to SARS-CoV-2. Samples came from the ongoing ImmuneRACE study (first 160 participants) plus 1,254 subjects from 6 global collaborators. Nearly every sample came with metadata listing a de-identified subject ID, COVID-19 status, age in years and sex. HLA class I and class II types, where available, came from metadata supplied by the sample provider rather than from assay-based typing. General findings and caveats noted by the study authors: How much clinical and demographic metadata was included differed by source and by participant, and the metadata was provided uncurated.

TCRbeta CDR3 regions were amplified from genomic DNA using the immunoSEQ Assay, a bias-controlled multiplex PCR. From the authors' description of their analysis: The number of nucleated cells in each sample was estimated by amplification of reference gene primers within the assay. To quantify the absolute abundance of each unique TCRbeta CDR3 rearrangement, sequence reads were collapsed and filtered. For each sample, productive Simpson clonality was calculated as the square root of Simpson's diversity index over productive rearrangements. The immuneACCESS repertoire file appears here via TCRdb, limited to in-frame rearrangements. These files lack a portion of the clones; in checked studies, under half of the deficit traces to unresolved V genes, and the cause of the others is not known. For V, J and clone size, that table is used; D and trimming come from the DNA. The sample table records roughly 250,000 clones; 80% to 90% of these occur just once. Of the sample, approximately 4% is held by the ten largest clones.

The sequence is built from TRBV15 and TRBJ2-3; no D segment can be confidently identified. Sample: PBMCs or T cells enriched from blood (not recorded which). This clonotype was obtained from a woman aged 25 to 39 who had recovered from COVID-19. The CDR3: CATSRDRKLYTDTQYF. The DNA reads as follows: TGTGCCACCAGCAGAGATCGGAAACTATACACAGATACGCAGTATTTT.